This TCR beta chain was captured in a study of early T cells in non-severe SARS-CoV-2 infection. Across the whole study: Investigators sequenced bulk RNA drawn from unsorted whole blood, and chains remained unpaired.

Individual cDNA molecules carried attached unique molecular identifiers. TCRdb re-called the 5' RACE reads through MiXCR, storing one row per CDR3 protein. The repertoire includes fewer than 65,000 distinct CDR3 sequences, approximately 10% of them detected once, and under 4.5% sits in the top ten. The ends lost 5 bases at V and 5 bases at J; junction bases unmatched: 19. CDR1 and CDR2 from the germline V gene are SEHNR and FQNEAQ (reference sequence). This CDR3 region has 19 residues. The material was whole blood, obtained at baseline. The genes are TRBV7-9 and TRBJ2-1; 9 bases line up with TRBD1. The TCR was taken from an adult who was a healthcare worker with PCR-confirmed SARS-CoV-2 infection or an uninfected control (not recorded which). CDR3 protein: CASSPQGGTGGVNDNEQFF. The CDR3 nucleotides are TGTGCCAGCAGCCCCCAGGGTGGCACAGGGGGCGTTAACGACAATGAGCAGTTCTTC. Based on the CDR3 plus reference TRBV7-9 and TRBJ2-1, the full variable domain is DTGVSQNPRHKITKRGQNVTFRCDPISEHNRLYWYRQTLGQGPEFLTYFQNEAQLEKSRLLSDRFSAERPKGSFSTLEIQRTEQGDSAMYLCASSPQGGTGGVNDNEQFFGPGTRLTVL.